The T cell receptor beta chain under discussion was sequenced for a study of T cell repertoires in cytomegalovirus infection (dated by TCRdb to about 2019). With respect to the entire study: Peptide stimulations targeted recently identified HLA-C-restricted CMV epitopes, whose presentation resists viral immunomodulation, together with well-studied HLA-B-restricted epitopes. The HLA type of each donor mattered for the analysis, because public TCR beta signatures pointed to carriage of CMV infection along with the matching HLA type.

This sample was sequenced with an Illumina HiSeq 1500. In-frame beta chains were kept once TCRdb had trimmed the public reads at Q25 with fastp and called clones with MiXCR. Merged by CDR3 protein, the rows form single entries marked with the most common genes and DNA. The sample table records 200,000 to 250,000 distinct CDR3 sequences; 38% of these occur just once. The ten largest make up approximately 60% of the sample. Notes on this clonotype: Its antigen specificity is not known. Per-nucleotide qualities are absent, and no much larger clonotype sits a single base away.

Trimming at the junction amounts to 4 bases on V and 5 bases on J, and the germline ends lie 14 bases apart. Spanning cysteine to phenylalanine, the CDR3 consists of 14 amino acids. The entry retains the CDR3 DNA only, 42 bases that are in frame from base 1. In light of the paper, this sample's treatment or condition label describes: in vitro stimulation with specific CMV peptide epitopes to enrich CMV-specific T cells. Study-wide conclusions, independent of this receptor: The ex vivo response was dominated by HLA-C-restricted CMV-specific TCR beta clonotypes, which also provided the single most frequent clonotype in two of eight donors. Cumulative frequency of public TCR beta family members discriminated carriers of CMV infection plus the relevant HLA type in this cohort and an independent roughly 340-donor cohort.

This clonotype originated in a human donor in good health (CMV status not recorded). Some clones in this sample may be carry-over from other donors' samples. The receptor chain draws on TRBV12-3 or TRBV12-4 and TRBJ1-1; tentative D gene TRBD1, with 5 bases matching. The sequenced sample was CD8+ T cells from cultured PBMCs, obtained from culture after CMV antigen stimulation. The nucleotide sequence reads as follows: TGTGCCAGCAGTTCTCCCCTCGAGGGGACTGAAGCTTTCTTT. This gives the protein CASSSPLEGTEAFF.